This record covers a single TCR beta chain. Its target is unknown. Sequencing of the DNA from cultured CD4+ T cells was carried out with the Oncomine TCR Beta short-read assay. Via MiXCR, TCRdb re-called the PCR reads, giving one row per CDR3 protein. The sample yields about 8,800 distinct CDR3 sequences, around 48% seen once. This entry comes from a study of vaccination and CD4 T cells after COVID-19. Treatment defined: approximately 9-day PBMC culture with coronavirus spike peptide pools or control peptides (ViraFEST assay). Ahead of the COVID-19 pandemic (2011-2018), the CD4+ T cells of the unexposed donor were collected. Researchers grew the cells for nine to eleven days and then pulled out CD4+ T cells by negative selection. Study-wide results and caveats: Only post-vaccination samples contained a median 86.3% of the reactive clones in convalescent patients.

Material: CD4+ T cells from blood, cultured in vitro. The receptor was derived from a human donor in good health.

The CDR3 DNA follows: TGTGCCAGCAGTTTACAGGGTCTGCGCAATCAGCCCCAGCATTTT. This translates into CASSLQGLRNQPQHF. The chain has TRBV27 and TRBJ1-5; D perhaps matches TRBD1 (5 bases). The CDR3 is 15 amino acids. Germline V lookup: CDR1 MNHEY, CDR2 SMNVEV (reference sequence). V lost 2 bases and J lost 2, with 10 bases in between.